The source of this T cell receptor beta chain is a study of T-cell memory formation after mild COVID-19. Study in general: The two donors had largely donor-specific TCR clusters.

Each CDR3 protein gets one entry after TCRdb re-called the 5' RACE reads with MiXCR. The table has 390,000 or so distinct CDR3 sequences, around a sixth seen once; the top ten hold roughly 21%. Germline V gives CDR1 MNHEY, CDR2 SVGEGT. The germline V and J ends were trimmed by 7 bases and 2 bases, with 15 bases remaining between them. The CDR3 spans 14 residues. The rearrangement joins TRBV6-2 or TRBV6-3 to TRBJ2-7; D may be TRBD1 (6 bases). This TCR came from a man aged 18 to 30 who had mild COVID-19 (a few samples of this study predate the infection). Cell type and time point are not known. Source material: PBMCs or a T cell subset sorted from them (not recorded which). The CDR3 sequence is CASTLRGSTYEQYF. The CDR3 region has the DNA TGTGCCAGCACCCTAAGGGGGTCAACCTACGAGCAGTACTTC.